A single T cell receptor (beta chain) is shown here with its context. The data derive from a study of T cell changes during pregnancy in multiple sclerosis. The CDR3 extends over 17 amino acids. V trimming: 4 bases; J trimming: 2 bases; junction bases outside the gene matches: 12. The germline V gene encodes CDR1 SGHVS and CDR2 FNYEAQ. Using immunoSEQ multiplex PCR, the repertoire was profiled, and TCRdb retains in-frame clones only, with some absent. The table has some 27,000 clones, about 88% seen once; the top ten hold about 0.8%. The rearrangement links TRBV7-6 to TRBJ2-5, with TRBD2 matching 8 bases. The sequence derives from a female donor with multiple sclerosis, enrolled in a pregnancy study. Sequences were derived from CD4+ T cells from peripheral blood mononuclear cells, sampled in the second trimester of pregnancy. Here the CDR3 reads CASSSGGAGRGQETQYF. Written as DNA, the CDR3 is TGTGCCAGCAGCTCGGGAGGGGCAGGCAGGGGTCAAGAGACCCAGTACTTC.